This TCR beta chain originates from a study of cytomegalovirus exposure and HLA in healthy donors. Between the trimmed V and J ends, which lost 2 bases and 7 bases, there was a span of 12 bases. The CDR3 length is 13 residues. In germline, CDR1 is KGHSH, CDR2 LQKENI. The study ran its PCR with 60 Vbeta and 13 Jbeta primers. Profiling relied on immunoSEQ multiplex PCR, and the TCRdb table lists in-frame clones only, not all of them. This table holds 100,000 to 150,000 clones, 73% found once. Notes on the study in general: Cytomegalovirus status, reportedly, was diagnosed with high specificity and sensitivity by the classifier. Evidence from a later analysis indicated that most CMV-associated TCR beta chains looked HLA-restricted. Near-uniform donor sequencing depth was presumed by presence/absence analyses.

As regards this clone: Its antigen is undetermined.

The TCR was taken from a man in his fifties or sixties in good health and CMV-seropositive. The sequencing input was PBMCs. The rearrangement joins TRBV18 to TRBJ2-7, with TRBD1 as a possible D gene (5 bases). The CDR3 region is CASSPDRLGEQYF. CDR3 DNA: TGTGCCAGCTCACCAGACAGATTGGGTGAGCAGTACTTC.